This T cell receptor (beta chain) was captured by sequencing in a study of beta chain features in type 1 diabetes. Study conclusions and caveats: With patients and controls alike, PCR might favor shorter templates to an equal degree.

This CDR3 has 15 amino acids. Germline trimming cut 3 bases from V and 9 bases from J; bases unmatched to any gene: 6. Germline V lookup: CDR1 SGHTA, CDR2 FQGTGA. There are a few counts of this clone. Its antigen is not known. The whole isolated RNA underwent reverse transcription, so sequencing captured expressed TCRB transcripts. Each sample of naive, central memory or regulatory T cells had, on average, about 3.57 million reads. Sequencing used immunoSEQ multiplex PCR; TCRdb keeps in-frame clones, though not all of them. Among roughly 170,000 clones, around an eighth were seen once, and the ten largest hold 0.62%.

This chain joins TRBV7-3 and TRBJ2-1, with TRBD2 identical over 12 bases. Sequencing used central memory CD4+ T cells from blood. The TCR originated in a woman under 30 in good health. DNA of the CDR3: TGTGCCAGCAGCTTGAGCACTAGCGGGAGGATTGAGCAGTTCTTC. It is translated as CASSLSTSGRIEQFF.